This TCR beta chain was sequenced during a study of blood T cell repertoires in COVID-19. Study context: The samples span acute and convalescent COVID-19 from the United States, Italy and Spain.

V was pared by 0 bases and J by 6 bases, with 3 bases of the junction left unmatched. Germline V lookup: CDR1 SGDLS, CDR2 YYNGEE. This CDR3 is built from 15 residues. Profiled with immunoSEQ multiplex PCR; TCRdb holds only in-frame clones, not every one. The sample lists some 95,000 clones; 85% to 95% were seen once. The clonotype originates from a human donor with active COVID-19. The donor label of this sample is uncertain. V and J are TRBV9 and TRBJ2-2, with 9 bases that match TRBD2. Sequenced: peripheral blood. CDR3 protein: CASSVAAGGPGELFF. The CDR3 DNA reads TGTGCCAGCAGCGTAGCCGCGGGGGGGCCCGGGGAGCTGTTTTTT.